The 6 T cell receptor beta chains listed next were all sequenced from one sample in a study of CD8+ T cells in alopecia areata. The treatment is: oral pan-JAK inhibitor, 5-10 mg twice daily. TCR sequencing used cDNA made by reverse transcription of extracted RNA. Measured with immunoSEQ multiplex PCR; TCRdb has only the in-frame clones, and not every one. The sample includes about 76,000 clones, approximately 66% of them seen just once. Sequenced material: CD8+ T cells sorted from blood, taken at week 24, from a patient treated with tofacitinib. These receptors all stem from a human donor with alopecia areata.

This rearrangement joins TRBV5-1 to TRBJ2-3, with D possibly TRBD1 on 5 matching bases. Germline V CDR1 and CDR2: SGHRS, YFSETQ. The CDR3 has 12 amino acids. Trimming took off 4 bases at V and 3 bases at J, with 6 bases between the two ends. CDR3 nucleotides: TGCGCCAGCAGCGGGGCGACAGATACGCAGTATTTT. Its protein product is CASSGATDTQYF.

The chain joins TRBV6-5 to TRBJ2-1, with D unclear. Trimming stripped 11 bases from V and 3 bases from J, with 17 bases between. The CDR3 runs 14 residues. CDR1 is MNHEY, CDR2 SVGAGI, per germline. CDR3 residues: CALSAILDYNEQFF. The CDR3 DNA reads as TGTGCCCTCTCGGCGATCTTGGACTACAATGAGCAGTTCTTC.

The chain links TRBV6-6 to TRBJ2-7, with D hard to call. Trimming took 2 bases from V and 4 from J, leaving 6 bases between them. The CDR3 runs to 12 residues. CDR1 is MNHNY, CDR2 SVGAGI, per germline (reference sequence). CDR3 nucleotide sequence: TGTGCCAGCAGTTACGGGCTATACGAGCAGTACTTC. It translates to CASSYGLYEQYF.

This clone turned up a few times. The V call is TRBV9, the J call TRBJ1-2; D unresolved. Germline-derived CDR1 and CDR2 are SGDLS and YYNGEE. V was cut by 1 base and J by 0 bases, with 16 bases left in between. The CDR3 sequence is 17 residues long. This CDR3 reads CASSVSPAGSANYGYTF. CDR3 nucleotides: TGTGCCAGCAGCGTATCCCCTGCAGGATCTGCTAACTATGGCTACACCTTC.

The rearrangement joins TRBV7-9 to TRBJ2-1, with 7 bases matching TRBD1. The CDR3 runs to 15 residues. Germline V gene data show CDR1 as SEHNR and CDR2 as FQNEAQ (reference sequence). The V and J ends lost 4 bases and 6 bases, in that order; junction bases with no gene match: 9. The CDR3 sequence is CASSSPGQPGNEQFF. The CDR3 nucleotides are TGTGCCAGCAGCTCACCGGGACAGCCTGGCAATGAGCAGTTCTTC. The full variable domain, with the rest looked up from reference TRBV7-9 and TRBJ2-1, is DTGVSQNPRHKITKRGQNVTFRCDPISEHNRLYWYRQTLGQGPEFLTYFQNEAQLEKSRLLSDRFSAERPKGSFSTLEIQRTEQGDSAMYLCASSSPGQPGNEQFFGPGTRLTVL.

This sequence joins TRBV6-6 and TRBJ1-3, with D possibly TRBD1 on 5 matching bases. The V gene's germline CDR1 is MNHNY and CDR2 SVGAGI (reference sequence). This CDR3 contains 14 residues. V dropped 6 bases and J dropped 0 bases, with 9 bases sitting between them. The DNA for the CDR3 is TGTGCCAGCAGACCAGGGTCCTCTGGAAACACCATATATTTT. It encodes CASRPGSSGNTIYF.